These 24 T cell receptor beta chains originate from one sample sequenced in a study of cytomegalovirus exposure and HLA in healthy donors. The PCR made use of 60 Vbeta and 13 Jbeta primers. The assay was immunoSEQ multiplex PCR, and TCRdb's table has in-frame clones only and misses some. In the table there are around 130,000 clones, roughly 71% of which are singletons. The sequencing sample was made of PBMCs. Receptors originate from a woman in her 40s in good health and CMV-seropositive.

V is TRBV29-1 and J is TRBJ2-2; D gene unclear. Trimming took 4 bases from V and 1 from J, leaving 4 bases between them. The CDR3 is made up of 12 amino acids. Germline V gene sequence: CDR1 SQVTM, CDR2 ANQGSEA. Here the CDR3 DNA reads TGCAGCGTTGCAGGGAACACCGGGGAGCTGTTTTTT. Its protein product is CSVAGNTGELFF.

The genes are TRBV18 and TRBJ2-3, with 12 bases that match TRBD2. This CDR3 has 15 residues. The germline CDR1 and CDR2 sequences are KGHSH and LQKENI. Unmatched junction bases numbered 3, after V lost 2 bases and J lost 6 bases. The CDR3 loop is CASSPTSGRPDTQYF. As DNA, the CDR3 is TGTGCCAGCTCACCAACTAGCGGGAGGCCCGATACGCAGTATTTT.

V is TRBV11-3 and J is TRBJ1-1, with a possible D match to TRBD1 (6 bases). Per germline, CDR1 SGHNT and CDR2 YENEEA. CDR3 length: 13 residues. Trimming removed 3 bases from V and 3 bases from J, with 8 bases in between. The CDR3 here is CASSFGQYTEAFF. The DNA for the CDR3 is TGTGCCAGCAGCTTCGGACAGTACACTGAAGCTTTCTTT.

The chain is built from TRBV4-2 and TRBJ1-2; 9 bases map to TRBD1. Per germline, CDR1 LGHNA and CDR2 YNFKEQ. CDR3 length: 18 residues. The V gene end was trimmed by 3 bases and the J gene end by 3 bases; junction bases not matched to a gene: 14. CDR3 loop: CASSQASGQGSKDYGYTF. CDR3 bases: TGTGCCAGCAGCCAGGCCTCCGGACAGGGGTCCAAGGACTATGGCTACACCTTC.

The chain carries TRBV30 and TRBJ2-5, with 11 bases aligning to TRBD2. The CDR3 has 17 residues. Germline CDR1 is GTSNPN and CDR2 is SVGIG (reference sequence). J was trimmed by 2 bases and V by 5 bases; bases with no gene match: 13. CDR3 sequence (DNA): TGTGCCTGGTCGGAGATAACTAGCGGGAGCAGGCAAGAGACCCAGTACTTC. Its translation: CAWSEITSGSRQETQYF. Looking up the rest from reference TRBV30 and TRBJ2-5 gives the full variable domain: SQTIHQWPATLVQPVGSPLSLECTVEGTSNPNLYWYRQAAGRGLQLLFYSVGIGQISSEVPQNLSASRPQDRQFILSSKKLLLSDSGFYLCAWSEITSGSRQETQYFGPGTRLLVL.

This chain's CDR3 is CASSSMGTGLIYEQYF. The CDR3 nucleotides are TGTGCCAGCAGTTCAATGGGAACAGGTCTAATCTACGAGCAGTACTTC. This chain uses TRBV6-5 with TRBJ2-7; D possibly corresponds to TRBD1 (5 bases). CDR3 length: 16 residues. Germline V CDR1 and CDR2: MNHEY, SVGAGI. Between the trimmed V and J ends, which lost 4 bases and 3 bases, there was a span of 19 bases.

The chain links TRBV7-9 to TRBJ1-1; D might be TRBD1 (6 bases). CDR3 size: 15 residues. Germline V gene data show CDR1 as SEHNR and CDR2 as FQNEAQ (reference sequence). The V gene lost 5 bases and the J gene lost 1 base, with 14 bases spanning the gap. The CDR3 nucleotides are TGTGCCAGCAGCACAAAATGGGGACAGAACACTGAAGCTTTCTTT. Its protein product is CASSTKWGQNTEAFF.

The chain recombines TRBV9 with TRBJ2-7; possible D gene TRBD1, 6 bases. Trimming cost V 6 bases and J 0 bases, with 19 bases left between them. Looked up from germline, CDR1 is SGDLS and CDR2 is YYNGEE. The CDR3 spans 16 residues. The CDR3 DNA reads as TGTGCCAGCACGGCAGGGGTGGGGCAGTACTCCTACGAGCAGTACTTC. Translating gives CASTAGVGQYSYEQYF.

A remark on this clone: The CDR3 ends on some other residue instead of the conserved phenylalanine or tryptophan, so this is likely a read error. The V gene is TRBV30, the J gene TRBJ1-2; a weak D match, TRBD1 (6 bases). The CDR3 totals 13 residues. Trimming removed 5 bases at V and 4 bases at J, with 14 bases between. Looked up from germline, CDR1 is GTSNPN and CDR2 is SVGIG (reference sequence). CDR3 sequence (DNA): TGTGCCTGGCTAAATACAGGGATCTATGGCTACACCCTC. This encodes CAWLNTGIYGYTL.

The table lists this clone with a few counts. The CDR3 loop is CASSQGGDRFLSYEQYF. Here the CDR3 DNA reads TGTGCCAGCAGCCAAGGCGGGGACCGATTTCTATCCTACGAGCAGTACTTC. This chain links TRBV14 with TRBJ2-7, with D tentatively TRBD2 (6 bases). This CDR3 region has 17 residues. Trimming left V 1 base short and J 1 base short, with 17 bases between. Germline CDR1 and CDR2: SGHDN and FVKESK.

CDR3 protein: CASIPRDTLSTDTQYF. The CDR3 DNA is TGTGCCAGCATCCCCCGGGACACTCTAAGCACAGATACGCAGTATTTT. V is TRBV2 and J is TRBJ2-3; TRBD1 might be the D (6 bases). This CDR3 spans 16 amino acids. The germline V gene has CDR1 SNHLY and CDR2 FYNNEI. V lost 7 bases to trimming and J lost 0 bases, with 17 bases between them.

This chain joins TRBV5-1 and TRBJ2-1, with 7 bases aligning to TRBD2. Germline CDR1 reads SGHRS; CDR2 reads YFSETQ. Losses at the gene ends were 2 bases for V and 3 bases for J; bases not matched to a gene: 5. CDR3 length: 15 residues. The CDR3 DNA is TGCGCCAGCAGCTTCGGCCCTAGCGGCTACAATGAGCAGTTCTTC. It encodes CASSFGPSGYNEQFF.

The chain employs TRBV30 and TRBJ2-3; TRBD1 agrees at 9 bases. This CDR3 spans 14 amino acids. Germline CDR1 reads GTSNPN; CDR2 reads SVGIG (reference sequence). Trimming took 1 base from V and 5 from J; bases not matched to a gene: 4. Here the CDR3 reads CAWSEGQGGDTQYF. The CDR3 DNA follows: TGTGCCTGGAGTGAGGGACAGGGAGGAGATACGCAGTATTTT.

The chain carries TRBV19 and TRBJ2-7; 8 bases are a match to TRBD1. CDR3 length: 15 residues. V gave up 5 bases and J gave up 2 bases; unmatched junction bases: 8. CDR1 and CDR2 (germline): LNHDA, SQIVND (reference sequence). The CDR3, as DNA: TGTGCCAGTAGTCCGAGGGACAGGCCCACCTACGAGCAGTACTTC. Its translation is CASSPRDRPTYEQYF.

The chain has TRBV7-8 and TRBJ1-1, with no clear D. This CDR3 contains 16 residues. Germline V gene lookup returns CDR1 SGHVS and CDR2 FQNEAQ. Trimming took 2 bases from V and 0 from J, leaving 13 bases between them. The CDR3 coding sequence is TGTGCCAGCAGCTTATTCTCAGTCTCAGTGAACACTGAAGCTTTCTTT. It yields the protein CASSLFSVSVNTEAFF. Full variable domain (remainder filled in from reference TRBV7-8 and TRBJ1-1): GAGVSQSPRYKVAKRGQDVALRCDPISGHVSLFWYQQALGQGPEFLTYFQNEAQLDKSGLPSDRFFAERPEGSVSTLKIQRTQQEDSAVYLCASSLFSVSVNTEAFFGQGTRLTVV.

V is TRBV5-6 and J is TRBJ2-3; 8 positions match TRBD1. The V gene's germline CDR1 is SGHDT and CDR2 YYEEEE. The CDR3 is 16 residues long. V lost 4 bases and J lost 0; bases outside the gene matches: 7. Here the CDR3 DNA reads TGTGCCAGCAGCGGGGGGACAGGCGTAAGCACAGATACGCAGTATTTT. It encodes CASSGGTGVSTDTQYF. The variable domain in full, with the rest retrieved from reference TRBV5-6 and TRBJ2-3, is DAGVTQSPTHLIKTRGQQVTLRCSPKSGHDTVSWYQQALGQGPQFIFQYYEEEERQRGNFPDRFSGHQFPNYSSELNVNALLLGDSALYLCASSGGTGVSTDTQYFGPGTRLTVL.

Concerning this clone: Germline is not matched at one junction end, which may reflect a read error. V gene TRBV7-9 combines with J gene TRBJ1-1; D not certain. This CDR3 comprises 10 residues. CDR1 and CDR2 from the germline V gene are SEHNR and FQNEAQ (reference sequence). The CDR3: CSSSLAEAFF. In DNA, the CDR3 is TGTTCCAGCAGCTTGGCCGAAGCTTTCTTT. Full variable domain (outside the CDR3, taken from reference TRBV7-9 and TRBJ1-1): DTGVSQNPRHKITKRGQNVTFRCDPISEHNRLYWYRQTLGQGPEFLTYFQNEAQLEKSRLLSDRFSAERPKGSFSTLEIQRTEQGDSAMYLCSSSLAEAFFGQGTRLTVV.

The chain has TRBV19 and TRBJ1-1, with a possible D match to TRBD1 (6 bases). Per germline, CDR1 LNHDA and CDR2 SQIVND (reference sequence). CDR3 size: 12 residues. V lost 8 bases and J 1 base, leaving 8 bases between the germline ends. The CDR3 protein is CASGQPNTEAFF. The DNA for the CDR3 is TGTGCCAGTGGACAGCCGAACACTGAAGCTTTCTTT.

DNA of the CDR3: TGCGCCAGCACCGCGTTAGCGGGAGGGAGTGAGCAGTTCTTC. Translated: CASTALAGGSEQFF. The chain employs TRBV5-1 and TRBJ2-1, with 11 bases aligning to TRBD2. The CDR3 has 14 amino acids. V lost 6 bases to trimming and J lost 9 bases; unmatched junction nucleotides: 8. The germline gives CDR1 SGHRS, CDR2 YFSETQ.

The V gene is TRBV6-5, the J gene TRBJ1-6; D not resolved. Germline V gives CDR1 MNHEY, CDR2 SVGAGI. The V end was cut by 6 bases, the J end by 7 bases, with 16 bases between. This CDR3 comprises 15 residues. The CDR3 spells CASSLGVAENSPLHF. The CDR3 coding sequence is TGTGCCAGCAGCCTCGGGGTGGCTGAAAATTCACCCCTCCACTTT.

The chain is built from TRBV28 and TRBJ1-5, with D possibly matching TRBD1 (6 bases). Trimming pared 6 bases from V and 5 bases from J, leaving 8 bases between. Germline CDR1 is MDHEN and CDR2 is SYDVKM. The CDR3 runs to 12 residues. CDR3 protein: CASRSGDQPQHF. In nucleotides, the CDR3 is TGTGCCAGCAGATCAGGGGATCAGCCCCAGCATTTT.

The rearrangement joins TRBV19 to TRBJ1-4; 8 bases fit TRBD1. CDR3 length: 15 amino acids. Trimming removed 5 bases from V and 5 bases from J; junction bases left unmatched: 7. Germline-derived CDR1 and CDR2 are LNHDA and SQIVND (reference sequence). The CDR3 region is CASSDTGTGNEKLFF. The CDR3 nucleotides read TGTGCCAGTAGTGACACCGGGACAGGAAATGAAAAACTGTTTTTT.

This chain connects TRBV14 to TRBJ1-2, with D possibly TRBD1 on 6 matching bases. The V end was cut by 0 bases, the J end by 1 base, with 9 bases between. The CDR3 length is 15 residues. The germline CDR1 and CDR2 sequences are SGHDN and FVKESK. Written as DNA, the CDR3 is TGTGCCAGCAGCCAAGACCCGGGACATAACTATGGCTACACCTTC. It specifies CASSQDPGHNYGYTF.

The V and J genes are TRBV10-3 and TRBJ1-2, with 7 bases matching TRBD1. J gave up 4 bases and V 3 bases, and 8 bases lay outside the gene matches. The germline CDR1 and CDR2 sequences are ENHRY and SYGVKD. The CDR3 extends over 15 amino acids. Here the CDR3 reads CAISDSDRTSYGYTF. CDR3 DNA: TGTGCCATCAGTGACTCGGACAGGACCTCCTATGGCTACACCTTC.